This is a list of T cell receptor beta chains from one sample in a study of neurological immune-mediated disorders. From the 5' RACE reads, TCRdb called clonotypes with MiXCR, one entry per CDR3 protein. There are 50,000 or so distinct CDR3 sequences in the sample; roughly 15% occur only once, and 4% to 4.5% lies in the top ten. The source material was PBMCs. The receptors were sampled from a man between 60 and 75 years old in good health. Both conserved end residues are part of each CDR3. Each record gives: D gene, clone size, V gene, J gene, CDR3 protein, CDR3 DNA. D genes are given only for firm matches. Only part of the rows carry a size: once, few, many, or a class if the clone is expanded.

>.|many|TRBV7-2|TRBJ2-1
CASSLANEQFF
TGTGCCAGCAGCTTAGCAAATGAGCAGTTCTTC
>.|many|TRBV5-6|TRBJ1-2
CASSFLSYGYTF
TGTGCCAGCAGCTTTCTGTCCTATGGCTACACCTTC
>.|many|TRBV7-2|TRBJ2-1
CASSLGGTGSYNEQFF
TGTGCCAGCAGCTTGGGCGGGACGGGCTCCTACAATGAGCAGTTCTTC
>.|many|TRBV12-3/TRBV12-4|TRBJ2-7
CASSLDLAYEQYF
TGTGCCAGCAGTTTAGACTTAGCCTACGAGCAGTACTTC
>TRBD1|.|TRBV7-3|TRBJ2-1
CARGSQGARNNEQFF
TGTGCCAGAGGCTCTCAGGGGGCCCGAAACAATGAGCAGTTCTTC
>TRBD2|many|TRBV3-1|TRBJ2-7
CASSQTSGSDEQYF
TGTGCCAGCAGCCAGACTAGCGGGAGCGACGAGCAGTACTTC
>TRBD1|many|TRBV5-1|TRBJ2-5
CASRTFQDRAYPQETQYF
TGCGCCAGCAGAACATTCCAGGACAGGGCATACCCCCAAGAGACCCAGTACTTC
>.|many|TRBV4-1|TRBJ1-5
CASSQDYARQPQHF
TGCGCCAGCAGCCAAGATTATGCCCGACAGCCCCAGCATTTT
>.|many|TRBV20-1|TRBJ2-7
CSASSSWEDEQYF
TGCAGTGCTAGTAGCTCCTGGGAAGACGAGCAGTACTTC
>TRBD2|.|TRBV7-2|TRBJ2-3
CASSPSSGSGPDTQYF
TGTGCCAGCAGCCCATCGAGCGGGAGCGGGCCGGATACGCAGTATTTT
>TRBD2|many|TRBV10-2|TRBJ2-2
CASSPGTSGLNTGELFF
TGCGCCAGCAGCCCCGGGACTAGCGGGCTAAACACCGGGGAGCTGTTTTTT
>.|.|TRBV20-1|TRBJ1-5
CSARYSNQPQHF
TGCAGTGCTCGATATAGCAATCAGCCCCAGCATTTT
>.|many|TRBV9|TRBJ2-7
CASSREEVYEQYF
TGTGCCAGCAGTCGCGAGGAGGTCTACGAGCAGTACTTC
>TRBD2|many|TRBV20-1|TRBJ2-5
CSANPTSGLQETQYF
TGCAGTGCTAATCCGACTAGCGGTTTACAAGAGACCCAGTACTTC
>.|.|TRBV28|TRBJ2-6
CASSPYPGTRYWANVLTF
TGTGCCAGCAGTCCCTACCCAGGGACACGCTATTGGGCCAACGTCCTGACTTTC
>TRBD2|.|TRBV5-5|TRBJ2-1
CASSLVSLAGVEQFF
TGTGCCAGCAGCTTGGTTTCACTAGCGGGAGTGGAGCAGTTCTTC
>.|many|TRBV6-5|TRBJ2-1
CASSEFGGGYNEQFF
TGTGCCAGCAGTGAGTTTGGAGGAGGCTACAATGAGCAGTTCTTC
>TRBD2|many|TRBV7-2|TRBJ2-1
CASSLSGSYSNEQFF
TGTGCCAGCAGCCTTAGCGGGAGCTACTCCAATGAGCAGTTCTTC
>TRBD1|many|TRBV10-2|TRBJ1-1
CASGTASPTGHTEAFF
TGCGCCAGCGGGACAGCTTCACCTACGGGGCACACTGAAGCTTTCTTT
>.|many|TRBV21-1|TRBJ2-4
CASSHSQVSKNIQYF
TGTGCCAGCAGCCACTCCCAGGTTTCCAAAAACATTCAGTACTTC
>TRBD2|many|TRBV7-2|TRBJ2-7
CASSPWGGVNYEQYF
TGTGCCAGCAGCCCTTGGGGGGGGGTGAACTACGAGCAGTACTTC
>TRBD2|many|TRBV20-1|TRBJ2-7
CSAATSGTAGYEQYF
TGCAGTGCAGCCACTAGCGGGACGGCGGGGTACGAGCAGTACTTC
>.|many|TRBV12-3/TRBV12-4|TRBJ2-7
CASSLNGQLSYEQYF
TGTGCCAGCAGCCTTAACGGACAGCTCTCCTACGAGCAGTACTTC
>TRBD1|.|TRBV2|TRBJ1-1
CASTGQENTEAFF
TGTGCCAGCACGGGACAGGAGAACACTGAAGCTTTCTTT
>.|many|TRBV15|TRBJ2-1
CATSRDGGGSLDEQFF
TGTGCCACCAGCAGAGATGGAGGTGGATCTCTTGATGAGCAGTTCTTC
>.|many|TRBV9|TRBJ1-4
CASSVDQAPNEKLFF
TGTGCCAGCAGCGTAGATCAGGCCCCCAATGAAAAACTGTTTTTT
>.|many|TRBV5-6|TRBJ2-7
CASSLEGRTYEQYF
TGTGCCAGCAGCTTGGAGGGGAGAACCTACGAGCAGTACTTC
>TRBD2|many|TRBV28|TRBJ2-3
CASSPAGGVDTQYF
TGTGCCAGCAGCCCCGCTGGGGGGGTAGATACGCAGTATTTT
>.|many|TRBV5-1|TRBJ1-4
CASSPGPINEKLFF
TGCGCCAGCAGCCCCGGACCGATTAATGAAAAACTGTTTTTT
>.|many|TRBV7-2|TRBJ1-2
CASSLALAGLYGYTF
TGTGCCAGCAGCTTAGCGCTGGCGGGACTTTATGGCTACACCTTC
>.|many|TRBV15|TRBJ2-6
CATSRDLDSGANVLTF
TGTGCCACCAGCAGAGATCTTGACTCTGGGGCCAACGTCCTGACTTTC
>.|many|TRBV20-1|TRBJ1-5
CSASLNSNQPQHF
TGCAGTGCTAGCCTTAATAGCAATCAGCCCCAGCATTTT
>.|many|TRBV20-1|TRBJ2-7
CSALPPGGLYEQYF
TGCAGTGCACTACCACCGGGCGGGCTCTACGAGCAGTACTTC
>TRBD1|.|TRBV2|TRBJ2-1
CASNPNRGSYNEQFF
TGTGCCAGCAATCCTAACAGGGGCTCCTACAATGAGCAGTTCTTC
>.|many|TRBV20-1|TRBJ2-1
CSAPVKGTSEQFF
TGCAGTGCCCCCGTAAAAGGGACCAGTGAGCAGTTCTTC
>TRBD1|many|TRBV6-2/TRBV6-3|TRBJ2-7
CASMSPGQGLHEQYF
TGTGCCAGCATGTCACCGGGACAGGGCCTACACGAGCAGTACTTC
>.|once|TRBV20-1|TRBJ2-7
CSARRHGQRTSYEQYF
TGCAGTGCTAGACGCCACGGACAGAGAACCTCCTACGAGCAGTACTTC
>.|many|TRBV7-6|TRBJ2-2
CASSRRAGMKSGELFF
TGTGCCAGCAGTCGCCGGGCAGGGATGAAGTCCGGGGAGCTGTTTTTT
>.|many|TRBV28|TRBJ1-5
CASSFWNQPQHF
TGTGCCAGCAGTTTTTGGAATCAGCCCCAGCATTTT
>.|many|TRBV10-3|TRBJ1-5
CAISAPAQPQHF
TGTGCCATCAGTGCCCCCGCTCAGCCCCAGCATTTT
>.|many|TRBV10-3|TRBJ1-3
CAISDPKSGNTIYF
TGTGCCATCAGCGACCCAAAATCTGGAAACACCATATATTTT
>.|many|TRBV7-3|TRBJ2-1
CASSLMGGANNEQFF
TGTGCCAGCAGCTTAATGGGGGGAGCTAACAATGAGCAGTTCTTC
>.|.|TRBV19|TRBJ1-5
CASSIGPALDQPQHF
TGTGCCAGTAGTATAGGACCCGCCTTGGATCAGCCCCAGCATTTT
>TRBD1|.|TRBV5-1|TRBJ1-1
CASSKDRGITEAFF
TGCGCCAGCAGCAAGGACAGGGGTATCACTGAAGCTTTCTTT
>TRBD2|many|TRBV5-1|TRBJ2-3
CASSSSGRPDTQYF
TGCGCCAGCAGTTCTAGCGGGAGGCCAGATACGCAGTATTTT